This TCR beta chain was recorded in a study of response to subunit inactivated influenza vaccine. This clonotype was counted between two and nine times. Its antigen is still unknown. TCRdb used MiXCR to reprocess the RT-PCR reads, holding one entry per CDR3 protein. The sample shows 500,000 to 750,000 distinct CDR3 sequences, 12% to 15% of them seen only once. Between the trimmed V and J ends, which lost 2 bases and 3 bases, there was a span of 11 bases. The CDR3 covers 14 residues. Study outcomes and limitations: Authors suggested each seasonal influenza vaccination recruits few new T cells.

The sample consisted of PBMCs from blood, taken 11 to 12 days after vaccination. V usage is TRBV12-3 or TRBV12-4 and J usage is TRBJ2-7; a possible D gene is TRBD2 (5 bases). This receptor was obtained from a man aged 45-65 years who received an inactivated influenza vaccine. CDR3 sequence (DNA): TGTGCCAGCAGTTTATTTGAGGGTAACTACGAGCAGTACTTC. Protein: CASSLFEGNYEQYF.